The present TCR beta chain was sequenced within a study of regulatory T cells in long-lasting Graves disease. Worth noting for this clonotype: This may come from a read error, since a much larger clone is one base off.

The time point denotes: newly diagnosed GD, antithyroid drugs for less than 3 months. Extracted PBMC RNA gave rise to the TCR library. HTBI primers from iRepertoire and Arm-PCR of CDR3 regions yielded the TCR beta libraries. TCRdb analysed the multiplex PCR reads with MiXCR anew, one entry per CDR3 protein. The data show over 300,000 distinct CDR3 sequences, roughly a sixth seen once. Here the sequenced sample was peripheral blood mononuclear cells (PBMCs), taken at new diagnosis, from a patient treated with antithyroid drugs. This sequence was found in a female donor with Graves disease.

As DNA, the CDR3 is TGTGCCGGCAGTTTAACCAGAGAGACCCAGTACTTC. Translating it yields CAGSLTRETQYF. The chain links TRBV6-2 or TRBV6-3 to TRBJ2-5; D not certain. CDR1 is MNHEY, CDR2 SVGEGT, per germline. This CDR3 contains 12 residues.